This TCR beta chain was found in a study of blood T cell repertoires in COVID-19 (dated by TCRdb to between 2020 and 2021). Notes on the research overall: Collaborator samples came from the United States, Italy and Spain and covered acute and convalescent phases of COVID-19. The repertoires were made available in a free public database intended to serve as a resource for research on the immune response to SARS-CoV-2. Nearly every sample came with metadata listing a de-identified subject ID, COVID-19 status, age in years and sex. Deeply sampled blood TCRbeta repertoires from subjects exposed to, actively infected with, or recovered from COVID-19 were included in the dataset. Samples were obtained from the ongoing ImmuneRACE study (first 160 participants) and from approximately 1,200 subjects provided by 6 global collaborators. HLA class I and class II types, where available, came from metadata supplied by the sample provider rather than from assay-based typing. The material from the prospective study consisted of cDNA or gDNA derived from T cells, B-cell-depleted T cells, or PBMCs.

The collaborating institutions used their own protocols to collect whole blood in K2EDTA tubes. For TCRbeta analysis, collaborator samples were shipped as frozen whole blood, as isolated PBMCs, or as DNA extracted from either sample type. Notes on this clone: Its cognate antigen has yet to be identified. No base quality information exists; no much larger clone differs at one position.

Inclusive of the bounding cysteine and phenylalanine, the CDR3 is 15 residues long. Only the CDR3 portion is preserved as DNA: 45 bases, with reading frame beginning at the first base. According to the germline V gene, CDR1 reads SGHRS and CDR2 reads YFSETQ. V and J are truncated by 0 bases and 3 bases respectively, leaving an intervening sequence of 10 bases. TCRbeta CDR3 regions were amplified from genomic DNA using the immunoSEQ Assay, a bias-controlled multiplex PCR. On the study's bioinformatics: Nucleated cell counts per sample were estimated from amplification of reference gene primers within the assay. To quantify the absolute abundance of each unique TCRbeta CDR3 rearrangement, sequence reads were collapsed and filtered. For each sample, productive Simpson clonality was calculated as the square root of Simpson's diversity index across productive rearrangements. This is the immuneACCESS table as TCRdb keeps it, with only in-frame sequences that have V and J called. A part of the clones is gone; compared with another copy, unresolved V genes explain less than half, and the rest is unexplained. The V and J calls and the clone size are those of that table, but D and trimming were determined from the DNA. In this sample the table shows roughly 56,000 clones, around 93% of which occur a single time. The top ten constitute around 4.3% of the sample.

The study at large found these results: Clinical and demographic metadata were provided uncurated, with the amount varying by source and participant.

This TCR derives from a man aged 45-65 years with active COVID-19. Sequenced input: peripheral blood. This sequence uses TRBV5-1 and TRBJ2-1; matching of 6 bases hints at TRBD1 as the D gene. The bases read TGCGCCAGCAGCTTGGCCGAGGACAGCTACAATGAGCAGTTCTTC. This codes for CASSLAEDSYNEQFF.